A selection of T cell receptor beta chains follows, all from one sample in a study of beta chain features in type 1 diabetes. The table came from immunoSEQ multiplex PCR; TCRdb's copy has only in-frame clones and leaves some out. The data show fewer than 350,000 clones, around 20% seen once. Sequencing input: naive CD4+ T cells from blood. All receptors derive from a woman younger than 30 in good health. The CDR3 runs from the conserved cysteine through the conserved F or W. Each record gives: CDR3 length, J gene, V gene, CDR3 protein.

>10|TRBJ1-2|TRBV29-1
CSVEFEGYTF
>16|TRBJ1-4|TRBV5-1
CASSPGQGAANEKLFF
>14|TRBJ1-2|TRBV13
CASSSQDSSYGYTF
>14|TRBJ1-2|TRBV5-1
CASSLVVPGSGYTF
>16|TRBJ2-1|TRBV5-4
CASSLIPDSPYNEQFF
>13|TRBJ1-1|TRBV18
CASSPGRVTEAFF
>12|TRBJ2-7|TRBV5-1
CASSPGRNEQYF
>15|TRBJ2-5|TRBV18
CASSPQRTGQETQYF
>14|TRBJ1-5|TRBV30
CAWDEGDSNQPQHF
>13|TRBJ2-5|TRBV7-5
CARSFQGVETQYF
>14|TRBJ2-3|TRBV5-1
CASSFGTYTDTQYF
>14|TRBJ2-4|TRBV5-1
CASSLGSGNHIQYF
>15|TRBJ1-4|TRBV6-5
CATKPGGPTNEKLFF
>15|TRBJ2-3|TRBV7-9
CASSSRDMGTDTQYF
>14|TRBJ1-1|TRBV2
CASSEGGGDTEAFF
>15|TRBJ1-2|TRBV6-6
CASSPGTGVNYGYTF
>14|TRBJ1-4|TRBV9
CASSVGAQNEKLFF